The following is a T cell receptor (beta chain) sequence with its context. The target antigen is unknown. These data come from a study of identical twins. Study-level points and caveats: Findings depended on cross-sectional statistics rather than tracking the same donors.

Germline assignment: CDR1 LGHDT and CDR2 YNNKEL (reference sequence). CDR3 length: 15 residues. V dropped 5 bases and J dropped 2; count of bases not matched to a gene: 6. cDNA molecules carried unique molecular identifiers, and template switching added a universal primer site. Via MiXCR, TCRdb re-called the 5' RACE reads, giving one row per CDR3 protein. Found here are 17,000 or so distinct CDR3 sequences, around 70% of them singletons; the top ten hold 5.5% to 7%. Sequenced: memory (CD45RO+) T cells sorted from blood. This clonotype was obtained from a woman aged 18-29 years in good health. This table probably holds off-target reads from a library built for another chain. The rearrangement links TRBV3-1 to TRBJ2-3, with 8 nucleotides matching TRBD1. As DNA, the CDR3 is TGTGCCAGCAGCTCCGGGACAGGATACACAGATACGCAGTATTTT. Amino acids: CASSSGTGYTDTQYF.